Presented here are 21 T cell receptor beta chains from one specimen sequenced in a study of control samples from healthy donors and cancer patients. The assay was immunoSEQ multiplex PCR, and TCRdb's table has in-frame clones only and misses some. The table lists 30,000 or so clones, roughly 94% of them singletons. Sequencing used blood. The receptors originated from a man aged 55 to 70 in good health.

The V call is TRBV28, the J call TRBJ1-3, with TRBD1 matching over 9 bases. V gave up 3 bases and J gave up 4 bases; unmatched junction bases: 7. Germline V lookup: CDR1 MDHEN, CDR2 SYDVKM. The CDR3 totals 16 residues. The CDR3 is CASSLGDRVRGNTIYF. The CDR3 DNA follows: TGTGCCAGCAGTTTGGGGGACAGGGTGAGGGGAAACACCATATATTTT.

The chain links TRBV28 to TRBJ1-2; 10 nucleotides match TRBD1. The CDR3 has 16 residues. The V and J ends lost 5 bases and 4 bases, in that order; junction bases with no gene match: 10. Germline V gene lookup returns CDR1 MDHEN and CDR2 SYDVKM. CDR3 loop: CASSLRRQGAGYGYTF. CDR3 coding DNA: TGTGCCAGCAGTCTCCGTCGACAGGGGGCCGGCTATGGCTACACCTTC.

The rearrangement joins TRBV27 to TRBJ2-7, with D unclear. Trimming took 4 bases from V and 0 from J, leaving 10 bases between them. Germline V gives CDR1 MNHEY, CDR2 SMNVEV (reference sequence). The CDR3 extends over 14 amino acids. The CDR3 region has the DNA TGTGCCAGCAGTTCCTGGCCCCGCTCCTACGAGCAGTACTTC. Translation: CASSSWPRSYEQYF.

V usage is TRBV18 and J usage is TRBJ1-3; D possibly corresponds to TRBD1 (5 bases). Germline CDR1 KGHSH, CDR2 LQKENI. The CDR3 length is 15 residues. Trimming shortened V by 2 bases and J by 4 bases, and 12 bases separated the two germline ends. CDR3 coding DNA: TGTGCCAGCTCACCAGGAGGGGATACAGGAAACACCATATATTTT. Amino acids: CASSPGGDTGNTIYF.

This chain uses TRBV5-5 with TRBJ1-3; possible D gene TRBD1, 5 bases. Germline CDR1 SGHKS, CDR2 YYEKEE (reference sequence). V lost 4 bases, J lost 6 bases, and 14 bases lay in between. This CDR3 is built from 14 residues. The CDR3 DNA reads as TGTGCCAGCAGCACGAGGGGTCCTTTAAACACCATATATTTT. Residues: CASSTRGPLNTIYF.

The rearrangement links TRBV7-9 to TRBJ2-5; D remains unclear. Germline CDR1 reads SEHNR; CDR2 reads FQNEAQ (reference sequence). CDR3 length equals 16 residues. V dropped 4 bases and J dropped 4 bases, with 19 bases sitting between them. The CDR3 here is CASSSALQLSGETQYF. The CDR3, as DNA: TGTGCCAGCAGCTCAGCGCTACAACTATCTGGAGAGACCCAGTACTTC.

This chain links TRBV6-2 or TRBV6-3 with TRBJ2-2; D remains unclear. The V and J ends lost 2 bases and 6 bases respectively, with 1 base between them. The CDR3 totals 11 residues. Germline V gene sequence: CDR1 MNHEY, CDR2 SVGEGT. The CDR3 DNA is TGTGCCAGCAGTTACGCCGGGGAGCTGTTTTTT. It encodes CASSYAGELFF.

The DNA for the CDR3 is TGTGCCAGCAGCGTAGAAGGCAGCCCCATCCGAACATACACTGAAGCTTTCTTT. This encodes CASSVEGSPIRTYTEAFF. The rearrangement uses TRBV9 and TRBJ1-1; D gene uncertain. Germline V gene data show CDR1 as SGDLS and CDR2 as YYNGEE. Trimming left V 0 bases short and J 3 bases short, with 21 bases between. The CDR3 is 18 amino acids.

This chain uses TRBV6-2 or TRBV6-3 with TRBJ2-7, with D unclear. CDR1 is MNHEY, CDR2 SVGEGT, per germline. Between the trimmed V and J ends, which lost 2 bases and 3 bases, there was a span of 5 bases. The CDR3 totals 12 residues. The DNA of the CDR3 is TGTGCCAGCAGTTACAGTTACTACGAGCAGTACTTC. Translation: CASSYSYYEQYF.

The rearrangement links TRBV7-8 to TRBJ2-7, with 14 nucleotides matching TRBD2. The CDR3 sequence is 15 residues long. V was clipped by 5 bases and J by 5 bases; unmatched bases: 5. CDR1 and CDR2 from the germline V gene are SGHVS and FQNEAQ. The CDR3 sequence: CASSVTSGGVHEQYF. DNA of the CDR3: TGTGCCAGCAGCGTGACTAGCGGGGGGGTCCACGAGCAGTACTTC.

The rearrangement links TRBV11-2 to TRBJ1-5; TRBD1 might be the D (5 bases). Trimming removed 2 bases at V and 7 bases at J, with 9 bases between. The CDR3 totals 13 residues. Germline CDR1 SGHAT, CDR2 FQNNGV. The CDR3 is CASSLSGGQPQHF. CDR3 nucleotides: TGTGCCAGCAGCTTATCGGGGGGGCAGCCCCAGCATTTT.

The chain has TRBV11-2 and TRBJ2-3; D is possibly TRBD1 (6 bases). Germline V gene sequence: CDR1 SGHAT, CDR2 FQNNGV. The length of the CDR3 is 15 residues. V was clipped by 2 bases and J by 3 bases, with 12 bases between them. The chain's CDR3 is CASSLNRVTTDTQYF. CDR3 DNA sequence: TGTGCCAGCAGCTTAAACAGGGTCACGACAGATACGCAGTATTTT.

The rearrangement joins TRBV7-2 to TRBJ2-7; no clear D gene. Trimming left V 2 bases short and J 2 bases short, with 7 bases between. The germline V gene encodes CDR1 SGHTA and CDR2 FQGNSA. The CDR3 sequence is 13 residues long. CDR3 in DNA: TGTGCCAGCAGCTTATTGTCGCCCTACGAGCAGTACTTC. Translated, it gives CASSLLSPYEQYF.

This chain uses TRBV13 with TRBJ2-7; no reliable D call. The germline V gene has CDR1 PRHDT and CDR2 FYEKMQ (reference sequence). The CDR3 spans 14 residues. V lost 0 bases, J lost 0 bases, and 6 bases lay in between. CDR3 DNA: TGTGCCAGCAGCTTAGGCAGAAGCTCCTACGAGCAGTACTTC. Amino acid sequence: CASSLGRSSYEQYF.

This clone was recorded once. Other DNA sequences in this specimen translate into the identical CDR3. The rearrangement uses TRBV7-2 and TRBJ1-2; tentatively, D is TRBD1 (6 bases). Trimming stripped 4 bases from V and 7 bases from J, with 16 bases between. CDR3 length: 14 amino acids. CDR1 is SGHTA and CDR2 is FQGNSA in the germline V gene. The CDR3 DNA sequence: TGTGCCAGCAGCTCAGGGGCAGGGGTGGGTGGCTACACCTTC. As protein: CASSSGAGVGGYTF.

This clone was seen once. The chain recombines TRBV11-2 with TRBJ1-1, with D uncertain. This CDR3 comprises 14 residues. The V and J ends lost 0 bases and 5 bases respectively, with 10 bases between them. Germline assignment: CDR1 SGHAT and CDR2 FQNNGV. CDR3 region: CASSLDSVRTEAFF. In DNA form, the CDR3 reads TGTGCCAGCAGCTTAGATAGCGTACGGACTGAAGCTTTCTTT.

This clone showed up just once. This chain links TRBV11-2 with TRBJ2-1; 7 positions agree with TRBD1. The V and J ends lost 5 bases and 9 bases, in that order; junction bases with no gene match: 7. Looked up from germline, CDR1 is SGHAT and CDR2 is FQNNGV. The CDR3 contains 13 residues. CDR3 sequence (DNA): TGTGCCAGCAGCCAGACAGGGATGAGTGAGCAGTTCTTC. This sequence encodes CASSQTGMSEQFF.

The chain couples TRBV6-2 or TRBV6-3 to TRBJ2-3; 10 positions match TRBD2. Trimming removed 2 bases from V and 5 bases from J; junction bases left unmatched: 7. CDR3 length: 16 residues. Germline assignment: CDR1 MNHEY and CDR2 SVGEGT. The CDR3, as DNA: TGTGCCAGCAGTTACAACCCTAGCGGGGGCCTAGATACGCAGTATTTT. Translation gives CASSYNPSGGLDTQYF.

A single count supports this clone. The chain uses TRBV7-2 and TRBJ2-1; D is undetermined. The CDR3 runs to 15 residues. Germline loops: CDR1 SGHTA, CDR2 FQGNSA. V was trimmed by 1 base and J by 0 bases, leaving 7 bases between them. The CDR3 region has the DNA TGTGCCAGCAGCTTAGGGTCGAGCTCCTACAATGAGCAGTTCTTC. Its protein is CASSLGSSSYNEQFF.

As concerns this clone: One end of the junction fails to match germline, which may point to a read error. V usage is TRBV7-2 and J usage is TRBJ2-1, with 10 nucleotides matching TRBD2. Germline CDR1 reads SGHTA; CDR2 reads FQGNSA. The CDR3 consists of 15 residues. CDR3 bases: TGTGCCAGCAGGTTAGCGGGGGGACGATACAATGAGCAGTTCTTC. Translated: CASRLAGGRYNEQFF.

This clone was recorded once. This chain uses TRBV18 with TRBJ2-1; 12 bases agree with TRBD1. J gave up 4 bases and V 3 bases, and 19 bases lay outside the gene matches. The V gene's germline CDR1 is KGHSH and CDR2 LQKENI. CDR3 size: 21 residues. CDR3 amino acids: CASSPTGSGTGGSSTYNEQFF. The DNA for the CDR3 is TGTGCCAGCTCACCTACCGGTTCCGGGACAGGGGGCTCGTCCACTTACAATGAGCAGTTCTTC.